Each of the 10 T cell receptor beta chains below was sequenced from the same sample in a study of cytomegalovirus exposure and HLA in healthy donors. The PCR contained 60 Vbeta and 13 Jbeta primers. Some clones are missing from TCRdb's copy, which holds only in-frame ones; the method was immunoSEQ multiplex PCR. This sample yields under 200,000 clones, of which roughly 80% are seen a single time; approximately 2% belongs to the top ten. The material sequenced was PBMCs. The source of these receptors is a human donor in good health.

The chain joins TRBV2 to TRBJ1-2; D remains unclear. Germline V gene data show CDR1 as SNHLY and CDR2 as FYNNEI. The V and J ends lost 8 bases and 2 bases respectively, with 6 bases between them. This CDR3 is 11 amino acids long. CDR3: CASRLNYGYTF. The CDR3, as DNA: TGTGCCAGCCGTCTGAACTATGGCTACACCTTC.

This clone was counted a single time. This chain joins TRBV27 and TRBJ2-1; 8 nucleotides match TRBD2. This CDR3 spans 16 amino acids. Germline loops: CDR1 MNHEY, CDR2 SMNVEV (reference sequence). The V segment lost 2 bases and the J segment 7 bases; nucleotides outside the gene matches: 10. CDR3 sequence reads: CASSLRDGGAVNEQFF. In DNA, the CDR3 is TGTGCCAGCAGTTTACGGGACGGGGGGGCCGTGAATGAGCAGTTCTTC.

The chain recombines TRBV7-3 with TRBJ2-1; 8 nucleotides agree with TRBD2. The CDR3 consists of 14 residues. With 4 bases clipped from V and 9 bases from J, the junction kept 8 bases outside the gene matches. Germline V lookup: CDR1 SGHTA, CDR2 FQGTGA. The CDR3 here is CASSSAGGAVEQFF. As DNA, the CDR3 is TGTGCCAGCAGCTCTGCCGGGGGGGCCGTTGAGCAGTTCTTC. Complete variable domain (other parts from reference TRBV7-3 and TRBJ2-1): GAGVSQTPSNKVTEKGKYVELRCDPISGHTALYWYRQSLGQGPEFLIYFQGTGAADDSGLPNDRFFAVRPEGSVSTLKIQRTERGDSAVYLCASSSAGGAVEQFFGPGTRLTVL.

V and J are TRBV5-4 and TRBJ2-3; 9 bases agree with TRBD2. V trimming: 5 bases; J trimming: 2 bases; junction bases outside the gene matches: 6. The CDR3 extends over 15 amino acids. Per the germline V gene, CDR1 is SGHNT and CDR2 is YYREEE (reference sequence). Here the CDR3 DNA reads TGTGCCAGCAGTTTAGCGGGGGCGAACACAGATACGCAGTATTTT. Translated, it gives CASSLAGANTDTQYF.

As DNA, the CDR3 is TGCGCCAGCAGCCAAATGGAAGGGGCGTACGAGCAGTACTTC. Its protein product is CASSQMEGAYEQYF. This chain joins TRBV4-1 and TRBJ2-7, with D perhaps TRBD1 (5 bases). CDR3 length equals 14 residues. Germline CDR1 reads MGHRA; CDR2 reads YSYEKL. V was pared by 2 bases and J by 4 bases, with 12 bases between.

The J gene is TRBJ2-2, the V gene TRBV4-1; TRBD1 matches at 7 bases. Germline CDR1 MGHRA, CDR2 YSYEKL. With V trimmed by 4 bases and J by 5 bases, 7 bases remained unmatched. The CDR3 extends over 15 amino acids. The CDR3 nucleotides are TGCGCCAGCAGCCCCTTGGACAGGAGTACCGGGGAGCTGTTTTTT. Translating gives CASSPLDRSTGELFF.

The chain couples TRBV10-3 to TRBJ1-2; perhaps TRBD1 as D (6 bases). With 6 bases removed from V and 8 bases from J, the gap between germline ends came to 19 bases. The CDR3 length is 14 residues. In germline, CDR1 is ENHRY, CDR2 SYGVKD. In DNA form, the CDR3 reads TGTGCCATCAGGGATACGGACAGAGAGAAGGGCTACACCTTC. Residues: CAIRDTDREKGYTF.

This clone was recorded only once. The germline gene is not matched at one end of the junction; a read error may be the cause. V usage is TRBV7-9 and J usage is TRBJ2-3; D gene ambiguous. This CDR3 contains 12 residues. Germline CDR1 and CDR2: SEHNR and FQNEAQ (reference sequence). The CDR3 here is CSSSHKRDTQYF. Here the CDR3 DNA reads TGTTCCAGCAGCCATAAGAGAGATACGCAGTATTTT.

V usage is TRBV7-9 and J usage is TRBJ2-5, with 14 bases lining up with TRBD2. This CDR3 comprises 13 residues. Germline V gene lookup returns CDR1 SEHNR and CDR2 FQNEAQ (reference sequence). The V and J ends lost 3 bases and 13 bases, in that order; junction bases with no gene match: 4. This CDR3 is CASSFSGTSGRYF. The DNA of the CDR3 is TGTGCCAGCAGCTTTTCCGGGACTAGCGGGAGGTACTTC.

The CDR3 DNA sequence: TGTGCCAGCAGTTTAGAAAACACTGAAGCTTTCTTT. Its translation: CASSLENTEAFF. The chain recombines TRBV6-6 with TRBJ1-1; no clear D. From germline, CDR1 is MNHNY and CDR2 SVGAGI (reference sequence). The ends were cut back, 4 bases at V and 2 bases at J, with 5 bases in the middle. The CDR3 extends over 12 amino acids.